The 17 T cell receptor beta chains below all came from one sample that was sequenced in a study of cytomegalovirus exposure and HLA in healthy donors. It was with 60 Vbeta and 13 Jbeta primers that the PCR ran. Data came from immunoSEQ multiplex PCR; TCRdb stores just in-frame clones and leaves some out. The table has over 200,000 clones, approximately 70% seen once; the top ten hold roughly 2%. Sequencing was carried out using PBMCs. These TCRs come from a woman in her 30s in good health and CMV-seronegative.

In its sample, this clone was seen a few times. This CDR3 reads CASNSQWSSYEQYF. CDR3 sequence (DNA): TGTGCCAGCAACTCACAATGGAGCTCCTACGAGCAGTACTTC. The genes are TRBV6-1 and TRBJ2-5, with D unclear. The J call may not be correct, given that the DNA end is closer to TRBJ2-7. Per germline, CDR1 MNHNS and CDR2 SASEGT. The CDR3 totals 14 residues.

CDR3 sequence reads: CASSNTDRSGYTF. CDR3 nucleotides: TGTGCCAGCAGTAACACTGACAGGTCGGGCTACACCTTC. V usage is TRBV27 and J usage is TRBJ1-2; TRBD1 is a possible D gene (6 bases). The length of the CDR3 is 13 residues. The germline gives CDR1 MNHEY, CDR2 SMNVEV (reference sequence). The V end lost 5 bases, the J end lost 8 bases, and 15 bases lay between the germline ends.

This clone was counted between two and nine times. Distinct nucleotide sequences in the sample also encode this CDR3. This chain links TRBV29-1 with TRBJ2-7; TRBD1 matches 7 bases. CDR3 length: 12 residues. Trimming at V came to 6 bases and at J to 6 bases, leaving 8 bases not matched to a gene. Per the germline V gene, CDR1 is SQVTM and CDR2 is ANQGSEA. The CDR3 nucleotides read TGCAGCGTCGGAGACAGGGTAGGCGAGCAGTACTTC. This codes for CSVGDRVGEQYF.

Points on this clone: The junction differs from germline at one of its ends, possibly a read error. The chain employs TRBV9 and TRBJ1-2; no firm D call. CDR3 length equals 15 residues. The germline CDR1 and CDR2 sequences are SGDLS and YYNGEE. The CDR3 sequence is CASSVVAEFGDGHTF. DNA for the CDR3: TGTGCCAGCAGCGTAGTAGCCGAGTTTGGCGATGGCCACACCTTC. Looking up the rest from reference TRBV9 and TRBJ1-2 gives the full variable domain: DSGVTQTPKHLITATGQRVTLRCSPRSGDLSVYWYQQSLDQGLQFLIQYYNGEERAKGNILERFSAQQFPDLHSELNLSSLELGDSALYFCASSVVAEFGDGHTFGSGTRLTVV.

The gene calls are TRBV2 and TRBJ2-7; TRBD2 might be the D (6 bases). This CDR3 has 14 amino acids. The V end lost 5 bases, the J end lost 3 bases, and 14 bases lay between the germline ends. Germline values: CDR1 SNHLY, CDR2 FYNNEI. CDR3 nucleotides: TGTGCCAGCAGTCTGGAGGAGGGAAACTACGAGCAGTACTTC. It specifies CASSLEEGNYEQYF.

The chain has TRBV11-2 and TRBJ2-7; TRBD1 aligns across 10 bases. Germline trimming cut 6 bases from V and 0 bases from J; bases unmatched to any gene: 11. Per germline, CDR1 SGHAT and CDR2 FQNNGV. This CDR3 is built from 17 residues. The CDR3 sequence: CASRIPGQGSRSYEQYF. CDR3 nucleotide sequence: TGTGCCAGCAGAATCCCGGGACAGGGGAGCCGCTCCTACGAGCAGTACTTC.

The rearrangement joins TRBV16 to TRBJ2-1, with no clear D. CDR1 and CDR2 from the germline V gene are KGHSY and FQNENV. This CDR3 has 13 amino acids. V was shortened by 1 base and J by 4 bases, with 5 bases between the two germline ends. CDR3 loop: CASSQFQYNEQFF. CDR3 DNA sequence: TGTGCCAGCAGCCAATTCCAATACAATGAGCAGTTCTTC. The full variable domain, in which reference TRBV16 and TRBJ2-1 provide the parts outside the CDR3, is GEEVAQTPKHLVRGEGQKAKLYCAPIKGHSYVFWYQQVLKNEFKFLISFQNENVFDETGMPKERFSAKCLPNSPCSLEIQATKLEDSAVYFCASSQFQYNEQFFGPGTRLTVL.

This clone has only a few counts. The DNA of the CDR3 is TGTGCCAGCTCATCCCGGGAAGGAGAGACCCAGTACTTC. Protein product: CASSSREGETQYF. V usage is TRBV18 and J usage is TRBJ2-5, with a possible D match to TRBD2 (5 bases). Germline V gene data show CDR1 as KGHSH and CDR2 as LQKENI. The CDR3 length is 13 residues. V was clipped by 5 bases and J by 4 bases, with 11 bases between them.

In its sample, this clone was seen a few times. The rearrangement uses TRBV2 and TRBJ1-1; D unresolved. With 6 bases removed from V and 0 bases from J, the gap between germline ends came to 5 bases. The CDR3 extends over 12 amino acids. Germline V gene sequence: CDR1 SNHLY, CDR2 FYNNEI. The CDR3 DNA sequence: TGTGCCAGCAGGAGCTTGAACACTGAAGCTTTCTTT. Its protein is CASRSLNTEAFF.

J is TRBJ2-1 and V is TRBV19; D call uncertain. The ends were cut back, 3 bases at V and 3 bases at J, with 6 bases in the middle. The CDR3 length is 13 residues. Germline V gene lookup returns CDR1 LNHDA and CDR2 SQIVND (reference sequence). The CDR3 DNA sequence: TGTGCCAGTAGTATTTTCAGCTACAATGAGCAGTTCTTC. It codes for CASSIFSYNEQFF.

The V call is TRBV7-9, the J call TRBJ1-1; 9 bases line up with TRBD1. CDR3 length: 14 residues. Germline loops: CDR1 SEHNR, CDR2 FQNEAQ (reference sequence). After removal of 3 bases from V and 7 bases from J, the junction contained 6 bases not matched to a gene. Here the CDR3 reads CASSLTGGYVEAFF. The CDR3 DNA is TGTGCCAGCAGCTTGACAGGGGGGTACGTTGAAGCTTTCTTT.

The V call is TRBV5-1, the J call TRBJ2-2, with unresolved D. The CDR3 is made up of 16 amino acids. CDR1 and CDR2 from the germline V gene are SGHRS and YFSETQ. The V gene lost 0 bases and the J gene lost 0 bases, with 9 bases spanning the gap. CDR3: CASSLVPNTNTGELFF. CDR3 DNA: TGCGCCAGCAGCTTGGTACCTAATACGAACACCGGGGAGCTGTTTTTT.

The V and J genes are TRBV19 and TRBJ2-5, with 12 bases matching TRBD1. The germline gives CDR1 LNHDA, CDR2 SQIVND (reference sequence). V lost 5 bases, J lost 7 bases, and 11 bases stayed unmatched. This CDR3 comprises 16 residues. The CDR3 nucleotides are TGTGCCAGTAGTGCCTGGGACAGGGGGCATGGCGGGACCCAGTACTTC. Residues: CASSAWDRGHGGTQYF.

V and J are TRBV11-2 and TRBJ1-2; a possible D gene is TRBD1 (5 bases). Trimming removed 5 bases from V and 4 bases from J, with 20 bases in between. Germline V CDR1 and CDR2: SGHAT, FQNNGV. This CDR3 spans 16 amino acids. The CDR3 is CASSPIAGGLVYGYTF. The DNA of the CDR3 is TGTGCCAGCAGCCCAATCGCCGGGGGGTTAGTCTATGGCTACACCTTC. The whole variable domain, remainder taken from reference TRBV11-2 and TRBJ1-2, is EAGVAQSPRYKIIEKRQSVAFWCNPISGHATLYWYQQILGQGPKLLIQFQNNGVVDDSQLPKDRFSAERLKGVDSTLKIQPAKLEDSAVYLCASSPIAGGLVYGYTFGSGTRLTVV.

This sequence joins TRBV30 and TRBJ2-7, with 8 nucleotides matching TRBD1. Losses at the gene ends were 4 bases for V and 0 bases for J; bases not matched to a gene: 11. Germline lookup yields CDR1 GTSNPN and CDR2 SVGIG (reference sequence). The CDR3 is 16 amino acids. The CDR3 DNA sequence: TGTGCCTGGACCCGAGGACAGACAGGGGCCTCCTACGAGCAGTACTTC. Translating gives CAWTRGQTGASYEQYF.

This clone is a singleton in its sample. The chain has TRBV14 and TRBJ1-1; D ambiguous. The germline V gene has CDR1 SGHDN and CDR2 FVKESK. The CDR3 spans 14 residues. With 3 bases removed from V and 10 bases from J, the gap between germline ends came to 18 bases. The CDR3 region is CASSQGQEAGRAFF. The CDR3, as DNA: TGTGCCAGCAGCCAGGGCCAGGAGGCGGGCAGAGCTTTCTTT.

This clone was counted between two and nine times. The V call is TRBV18, the J call TRBJ1-2; D unresolved. The length of the CDR3 is 12 residues. Looked up from germline, CDR1 is KGHSH and CDR2 is LQKENI. Trimming removed 4 bases at V and 13 bases at J, with 16 bases between. The CDR3 sequence is CASSRPEGARTF. The CDR3, as DNA: TGTGCCAGCTCACGTCCCGAAGGAGCCCGCACCTTC.